This T cell receptor beta chain was retrieved from a study of cytomegalovirus exposure and HLA in healthy donors. Turning to the study itself: In an early release, HLA-typed donors contributed approximately 82 million unique TCR sequences.

Germline V CDR1 and CDR2: SGDLS, YYNGEE. The CDR3 is made up of 15 amino acids. Trimming cost V 3 bases and J 3 bases; bases outside gene matches: 5. Use of 60 Vbeta and 13 Jbeta primers characterized the PCR. Measured with immunoSEQ multiplex PCR; TCRdb has only the in-frame clones, and not every one. Here the sample table reports roughly 100,000 clones. The J gene is TRBJ1-4, the V gene TRBV9, with 7 bases identical to TRBD1. The sequence was collected from a man in his fifties in good health and CMV-seronegative. The sequenced material came from PBMCs. CDR3: CASSGRQGSNEKLFF. CDR3 bases: TGTGCCAGCAGCGGTAGACAGGGCTCTAATGAAAAACTGTTTTTT. The whole variable domain, remainder taken from reference TRBV9 and TRBJ1-4, is DSGVTQTPKHLITATGQRVTLRCSPRSGDLSVYWYQQSLDQGLQFLIQYYNGEERAKGNILERFSAQQFPDLHSELNLSSLELGDSALYFCASSGRQGSNEKLFFGSGTQLSVL.